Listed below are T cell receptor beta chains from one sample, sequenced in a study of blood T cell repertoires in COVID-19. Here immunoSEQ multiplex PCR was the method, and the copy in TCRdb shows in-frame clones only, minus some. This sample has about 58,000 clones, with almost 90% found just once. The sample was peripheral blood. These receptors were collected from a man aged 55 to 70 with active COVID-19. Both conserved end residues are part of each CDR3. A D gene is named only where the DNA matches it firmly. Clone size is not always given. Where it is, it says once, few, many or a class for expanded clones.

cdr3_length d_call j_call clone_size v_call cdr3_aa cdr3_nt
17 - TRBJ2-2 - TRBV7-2 CASSLGPGGGSTGELFF TGTGCCAGCAGCTTAGGTCCAGGGGGCGGGAGCACCGGGGAGCTGTTTTTT
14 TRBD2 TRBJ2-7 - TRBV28 CASSFQRGIYEQYF TGTGCCAGCAGTTTTCAGCGGGGGATCTACGAGCAGTACTTC
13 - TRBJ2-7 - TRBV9 CASSPGTLNEQYF TGTGCCAGCAGCCCAGGGACTCTGAACGAGCAGTACTTC
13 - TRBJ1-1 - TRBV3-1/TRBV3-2 CASSQRGSTEAFF TGTGCCAGCAGCCAGCGTGGGAGCACTGAAGCTTTCTTT
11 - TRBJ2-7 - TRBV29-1 CSVVLSYEQYF TGCAGCGTTGTCCTTTCCTACGAGCAGTACTTC
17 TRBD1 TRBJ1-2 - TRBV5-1 CASSLAGQGASNYGYTF TGCGCCAGCAGCTTGGCAGGGCAGGGGGCCTCGAACTATGGCTACACCTTC
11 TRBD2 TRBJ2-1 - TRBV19 CASKGGSNPLF TGTGCCAGTAAGGGCGGGAGTAACCCTCTCTTC
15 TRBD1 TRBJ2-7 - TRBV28 CASSLIGTGPGGQYF TGTGCCAGCAGTCTTATTGGGACAGGGCCCGGCGGGCAGTACTTC
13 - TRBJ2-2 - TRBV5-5 CASRRLNTGELFF TGTGCCAGCAGGCGACTAAATACCGGGGAGCTGTTTTTT
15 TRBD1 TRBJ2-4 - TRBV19 CASSIIGTGAIFQYF TGTGCCAGTAGTATAATCGGGACAGGGGCAATCTTTCAGTACTTC
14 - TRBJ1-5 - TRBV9 CASSVDTSNQPQHF TGTGCCAGCAGCGTGGACACTAGCAATCAGCCCCAGCATTTT
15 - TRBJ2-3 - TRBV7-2 CASSLWGVNTDTQYF TGTGCCAGCAGCTTGTGGGGAGTAAACACAGATACGCAGTATTTT
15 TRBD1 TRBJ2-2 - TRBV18 CASSRRTGDTGELFF TGTGCCAGCTCACGCCGGACAGGGGACACCGGGGAGCTGTTTTTT
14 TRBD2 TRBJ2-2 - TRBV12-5 CASAREGLTGELFF TGTGCTAGTGCGAGGGAGGGCCTCACCGGGGAGCTGTTTTTT
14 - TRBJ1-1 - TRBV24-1 CATTASPTATEAFF TGTGCCACCACGGCCAGTCCAACAGCCACTGAAGCTTTCTTT
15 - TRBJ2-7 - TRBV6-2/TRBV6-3 CASSAGQGRGSEQYF TGTGCCAGCAGTGCCGGGCAGGGGAGGGGCAGCGAGCAGTACTTC
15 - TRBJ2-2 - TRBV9 CASSALQLNTGELFF TGTGCCAGCAGCGCATTACAATTGAACACCGGGGAGCTGTTTTTT
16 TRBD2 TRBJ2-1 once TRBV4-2 CASSALAGQSYNEQFF TGTGCCAGCAGCGCCCTAGCGGGGCAGTCCTACAATGAGCAGTTCTTC
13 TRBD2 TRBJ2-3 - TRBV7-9 CASSLGGSDTQYF TGTGCCAGCAGCTTGGGGGGGTCAGATACGCAGTATTTT
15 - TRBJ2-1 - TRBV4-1 CASSQLPSSYNEQFF TGCGCCAGCAGCCAATTGCCGAGCTCCTACAATGAGCAGTTCTTC
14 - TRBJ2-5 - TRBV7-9 CASVSGLIQETQYF TGTGCCAGCGTAAGCGGCCTAATACAAGAGACCCAGTACTTC
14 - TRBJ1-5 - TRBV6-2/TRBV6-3 CASSYGSGDQPQHF TGTGCCAGCAGTTACGGGTCAGGGGATCAGCCCCAGCATTTT
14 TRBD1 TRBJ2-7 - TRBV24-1 CATSDGTGRSEQYF TGTGCCACCAGTGATGGGACAGGGCGCTCCGAGCAGTACTTC
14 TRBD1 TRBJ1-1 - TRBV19 CASTMTGGYTEAFF TGTGCCAGTACCATGACAGGGGGCTACACTGAAGCTTTCTTT
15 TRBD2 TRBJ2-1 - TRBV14 CASSSSGSVYNEQFF TGTGCCAGCAGTAGTAGCGGGAGCGTCTACAATGAGCAGTTCTTC
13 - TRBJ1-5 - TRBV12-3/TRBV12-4 CASSLQGNQPQHF TGTGCCAGCAGTTTACAGGGGAATCAGCCCCAGCATTTT
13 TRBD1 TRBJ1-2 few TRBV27 CASSGTGVEGYTF TGTGCCAGCAGTGGGACAGGGGTCGAAGGCTACACCTTC
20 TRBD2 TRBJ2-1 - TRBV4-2 CASSPRGREGPLERGNEQFF TGTGCCAGCAGCCCCCGCGGGCGGGAGGGCCCTCTAGAGAGAGGCAATGAGCAGTTCTTC
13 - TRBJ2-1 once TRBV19 CASSITGINEQFF TGTGCCAGTAGTATCACAGGGATCAATGAGCAGTTCTTC